The rows below give T cell receptor beta chains drawn from one sample of a study of cytomegalovirus exposure and HLA in healthy donors. Only in-frame clones appear in the TCRdb table, and some are missing; sequencing was by immunoSEQ multiplex PCR. The table records fewer than 350,000 clones, approximately 90% of them present only once. Sequencing input: PBMCs. These receptors were taken from a woman aged 18-30 years in good health and CMV-seronegative. The conserved cysteine and the conserved F or W are not part of the CDR3 here. A D gene is named only where the DNA matches it firmly.

D,V,J,CDR3
-,TRBV2,TRBJ2-2,ASSDPRQDPTGELF
-,TRBV27,TRBJ2-7,ASSFSGERSYEQY
-,TRBV7-3,TRBJ1-5,ASSLSRDQPQH
-,TRBV7-2,TRBJ1-1,ASSLVVRNTEAF
TRBD2,TRBV6-6,TRBJ2-1,ASSLAGGGNNEQF
-,TRBV4-1,TRBJ1-4,ASSAGLGLNEKLF
TRBD1,TRBV10-3,-,AIGRQGSYEQY
-,TRBV9,TRBJ1-2,ASSVAAGSAGYT
TRBD1,TRBV5-1,TRBJ1-4,ASSLETGGDEKLF
TRBD2,TRBV5-1,TRBJ2-7,ASSDSGGAREQY
-,TRBV18,TRBJ2-2,ASSTKGGGELF